The T cell receptor beta chain under discussion was sequenced for a study of shared clonotypes between healthy human individuals. The germline gives CDR1 ENHRY, CDR2 SYGVKD. With 0 bases clipped from V and 6 bases from J, the junction kept 1 base outside the gene matches. The CDR3 runs to 15 residues. A note on this clone: The antigen is not known.

The study, taken as a whole, reports: Sequencing depth was expected to influence donor clonotype sharing.

TCRdb keeps only in-frame clones here, not all; method: immunoSEQ multiplex PCR. The sample shows 1.6 million or so clones, roughly 97% of them seen only once. This receptor was obtained from a man aged 25 to 45 in good health. The sequencing input was naive CD4+ T cells sorted from blood. Described subset: CD45RA+ positively selected. V usage is TRBV10-3 and J usage is TRBJ2-4; 11 bases are shared with TRBD1. CDR3 sequence (DNA): TGTGCCATCAGTGAGTCCGGGACAGGGGGAAACATTCAGTACTTC. It translates to CAISESGTGGNIQYF.